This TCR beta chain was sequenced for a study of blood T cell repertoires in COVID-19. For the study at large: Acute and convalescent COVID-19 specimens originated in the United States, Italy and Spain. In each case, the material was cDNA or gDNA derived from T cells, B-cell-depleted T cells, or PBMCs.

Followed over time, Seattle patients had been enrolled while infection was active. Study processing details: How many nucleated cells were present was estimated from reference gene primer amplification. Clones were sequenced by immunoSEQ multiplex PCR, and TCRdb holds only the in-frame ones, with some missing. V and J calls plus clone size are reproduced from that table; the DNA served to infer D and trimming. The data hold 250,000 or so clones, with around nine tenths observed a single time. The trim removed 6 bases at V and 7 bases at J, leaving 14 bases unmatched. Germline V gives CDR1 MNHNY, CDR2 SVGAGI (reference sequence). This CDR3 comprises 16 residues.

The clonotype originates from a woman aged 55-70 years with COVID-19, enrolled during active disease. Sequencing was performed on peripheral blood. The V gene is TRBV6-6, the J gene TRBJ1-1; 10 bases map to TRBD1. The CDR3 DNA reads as TGTGCCAGCAGCCAAAGGCCGGGACAGGGGTGGGGTGAAGCTTTCTTT. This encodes CASSQRPGQGWGEAFF.